This T cell receptor (beta chain) comes out of a study of blood T cell repertoires in COVID-19. Study details: Collection of acute and convalescent COVID-19 samples took place in the United States, Italy and Spain.

Trimming removed 6 bases from V and 0 bases from J, with 9 bases in between. The CDR3 sequence is 14 residues long. The V gene's germline CDR1 is MNHEY and CDR2 SVGEGT. TCRdb keeps only in-frame clones here, not all; method: immunoSEQ multiplex PCR. The sample holds 45,000 to 65,000 clones, approximately 91% seen once. The chain carries TRBV6-2 or TRBV6-3 and TRBJ1-5; D uncertain. The sequence was obtained from a human donor in a cohort sampled during active COVID-19. The sequenced sample was peripheral blood. Here the CDR3 reads CASRYPYSNQPQHF. CDR3 sequence (DNA): TGTGCCAGCAGGTACCCCTATAGCAATCAGCCCCAGCATTTT.